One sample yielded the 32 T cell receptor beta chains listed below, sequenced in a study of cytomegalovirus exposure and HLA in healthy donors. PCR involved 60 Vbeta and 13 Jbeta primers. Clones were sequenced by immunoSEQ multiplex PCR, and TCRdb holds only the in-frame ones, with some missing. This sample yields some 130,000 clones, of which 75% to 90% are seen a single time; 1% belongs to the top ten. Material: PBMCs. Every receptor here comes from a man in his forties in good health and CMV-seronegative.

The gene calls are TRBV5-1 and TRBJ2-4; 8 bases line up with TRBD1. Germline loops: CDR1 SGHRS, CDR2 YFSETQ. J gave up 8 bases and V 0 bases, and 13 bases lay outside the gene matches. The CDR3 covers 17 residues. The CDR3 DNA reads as TGCGCCAGCAGCTTGGATCCCAGGGGGCAAACGTCGTACATTCAGTACTTC. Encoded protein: CASSLDPRGQTSYIQYF.

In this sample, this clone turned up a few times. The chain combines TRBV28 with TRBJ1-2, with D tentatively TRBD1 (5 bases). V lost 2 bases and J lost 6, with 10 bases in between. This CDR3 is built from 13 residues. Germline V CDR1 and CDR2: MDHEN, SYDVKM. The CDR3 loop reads CASSLNRFDGYTF. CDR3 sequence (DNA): TGTGCCAGCAGTTTAAACAGGTTTGATGGCTACACCTTC.

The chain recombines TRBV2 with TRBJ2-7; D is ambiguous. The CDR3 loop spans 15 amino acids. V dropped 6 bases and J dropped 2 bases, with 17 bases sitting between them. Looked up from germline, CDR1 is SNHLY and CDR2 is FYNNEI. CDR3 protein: CASRYSDASPYEQYF. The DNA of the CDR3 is TGTGCCAGCAGGTATTCCGATGCGTCCCCCTACGAGCAGTACTTC.

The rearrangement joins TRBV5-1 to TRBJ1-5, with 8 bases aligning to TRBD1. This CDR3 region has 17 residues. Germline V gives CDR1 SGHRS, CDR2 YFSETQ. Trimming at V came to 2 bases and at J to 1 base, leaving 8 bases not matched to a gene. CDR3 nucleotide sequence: TGCGCCAGCAGCTTCAGACAGGGGAGAAGGAGCAATCAGCCCCAGCATTTT. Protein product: CASSFRQGRRSNQPQHF.

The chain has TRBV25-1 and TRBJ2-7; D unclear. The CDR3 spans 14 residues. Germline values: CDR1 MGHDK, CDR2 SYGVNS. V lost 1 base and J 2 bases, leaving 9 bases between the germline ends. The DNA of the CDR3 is TGTGCCAGCAGTGAATCGGTTTTTCCCTACGAGCAGTACTTC. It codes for CASSESVFPYEQYF.

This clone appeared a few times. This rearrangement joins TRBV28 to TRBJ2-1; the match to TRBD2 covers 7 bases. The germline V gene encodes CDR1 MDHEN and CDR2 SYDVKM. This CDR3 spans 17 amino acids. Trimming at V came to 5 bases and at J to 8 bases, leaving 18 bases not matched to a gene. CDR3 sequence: CASSRAYGGRPVDEQFF. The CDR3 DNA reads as TGTGCCAGCAGTCGCGCGTATGGCGGGAGACCCGTGGATGAGCAGTTCTTC.

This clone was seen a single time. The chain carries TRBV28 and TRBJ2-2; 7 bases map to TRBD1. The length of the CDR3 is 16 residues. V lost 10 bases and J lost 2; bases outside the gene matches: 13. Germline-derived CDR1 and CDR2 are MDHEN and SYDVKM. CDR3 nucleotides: TGTGCCACCCTAGGGGGCGGAAGCCTTAACACCGGGGAGCTGTTTTTT. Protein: CATLGGGSLNTGELFF. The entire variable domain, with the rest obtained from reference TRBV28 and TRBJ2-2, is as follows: DVKVTQSSRYLVKRTGEKVFLECVQDMDHENMFWYRQDPGLGLRLIYFSYDVKMKEKGDIPEGYSVSREKKERFSLILESASTNQTSMYLCATLGGGSLNTGELFFGEGSRLTVL.

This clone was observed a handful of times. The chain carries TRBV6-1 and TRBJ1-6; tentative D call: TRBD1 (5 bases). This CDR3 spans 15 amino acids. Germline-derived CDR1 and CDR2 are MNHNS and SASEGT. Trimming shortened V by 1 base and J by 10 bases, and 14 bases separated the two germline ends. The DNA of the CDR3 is TGTGCCAGCAGTGAAGGAAGGGGTTGGGAATCACCCCTCCACTTT. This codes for CASSEGRGWESPLHF.

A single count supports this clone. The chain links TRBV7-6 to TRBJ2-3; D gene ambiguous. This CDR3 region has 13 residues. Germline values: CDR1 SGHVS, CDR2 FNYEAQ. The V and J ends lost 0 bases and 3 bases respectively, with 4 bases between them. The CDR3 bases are TGTGCCAGCAGCTTAGCGCTAACAGATACGCAGTATTTT. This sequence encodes CASSLALTDTQYF.

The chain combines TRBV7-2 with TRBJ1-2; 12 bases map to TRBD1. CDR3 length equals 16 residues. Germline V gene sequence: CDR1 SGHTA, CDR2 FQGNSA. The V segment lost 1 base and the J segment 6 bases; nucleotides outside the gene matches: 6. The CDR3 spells CASSLGGGQGADGYTF. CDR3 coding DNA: TGTGCCAGCAGCTTAGGGGGGGGACAGGGGGCGGATGGCTACACCTTC.

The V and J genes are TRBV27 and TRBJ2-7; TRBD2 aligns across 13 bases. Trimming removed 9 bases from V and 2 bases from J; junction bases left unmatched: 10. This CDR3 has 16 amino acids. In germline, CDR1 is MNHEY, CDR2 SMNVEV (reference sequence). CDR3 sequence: CASRGLAGPLAYEQYF. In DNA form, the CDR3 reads TGTGCCAGTAGGGGACTAGCGGGACCTCTGGCCTACGAGCAGTACTTC.

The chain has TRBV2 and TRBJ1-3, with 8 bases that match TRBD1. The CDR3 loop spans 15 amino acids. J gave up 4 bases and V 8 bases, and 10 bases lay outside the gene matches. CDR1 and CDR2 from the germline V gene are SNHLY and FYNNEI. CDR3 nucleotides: TGTGCCAGCCGGGACAGGTCTCTATGGGGAAACACCATATATTTT. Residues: CASRDRSLWGNTIYF.

The CDR3 DNA sequence: TGTGCCAGCAGTTACTCCCCCGATCAGCCCCAGCATTTT. Protein product: CASSYSPDQPQHF. The chain combines TRBV6-5 with TRBJ1-5, with D unresolved. The germline V and J ends were trimmed by 0 bases and 5 bases, with 5 bases remaining between them. Germline-derived CDR1 and CDR2 are MNHEY and SVGAGI. This CDR3 spans 13 amino acids.

This chain's CDR3 is CASIQGLMNTEAFF. CDR3 DNA: TGTGCCAGCATACAGGGGCTCATGAACACTGAAGCTTTCTTT. V usage is TRBV6-1 and J usage is TRBJ1-1; 7 nucleotides agree with TRBD1. Germline trimming cut 7 bases from V and 0 bases from J; bases unmatched to any gene: 5. The CDR3 runs 14 residues. The germline V gene encodes CDR1 MNHNS and CDR2 SASEGT.

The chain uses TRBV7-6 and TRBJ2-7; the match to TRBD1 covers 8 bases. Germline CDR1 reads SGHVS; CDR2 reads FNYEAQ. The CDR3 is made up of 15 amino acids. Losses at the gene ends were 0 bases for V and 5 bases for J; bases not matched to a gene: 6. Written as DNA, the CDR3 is TGTGCCAGCAGCTTAGCGCTAGGACAGGGACACGAGCAGTACTTC. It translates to CASSLALGQGHEQYF.

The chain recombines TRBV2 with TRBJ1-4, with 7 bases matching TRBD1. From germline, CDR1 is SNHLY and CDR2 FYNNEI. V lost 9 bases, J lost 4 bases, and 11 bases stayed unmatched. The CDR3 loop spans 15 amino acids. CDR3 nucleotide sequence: TGTGCCAGTCGATTCACCGGGACAGTTAATGAAAAACTGTTTTTT. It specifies CASRFTGTVNEKLFF.

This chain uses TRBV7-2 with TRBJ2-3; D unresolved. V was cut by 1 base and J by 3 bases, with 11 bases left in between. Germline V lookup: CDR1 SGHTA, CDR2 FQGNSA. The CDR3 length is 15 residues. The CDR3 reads CASSLVSRATDTQYF. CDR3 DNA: TGTGCCAGCAGCTTAGTCAGCCGAGCGACAGATACGCAGTATTTT.

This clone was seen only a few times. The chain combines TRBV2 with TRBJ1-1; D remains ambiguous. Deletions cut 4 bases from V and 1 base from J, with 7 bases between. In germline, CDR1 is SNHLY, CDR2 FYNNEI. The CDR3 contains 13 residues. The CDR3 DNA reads TGTGCCAGCAGTGCACAACCGAACACTGAAGCTTTCTTT. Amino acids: CASSAQPNTEAFF.

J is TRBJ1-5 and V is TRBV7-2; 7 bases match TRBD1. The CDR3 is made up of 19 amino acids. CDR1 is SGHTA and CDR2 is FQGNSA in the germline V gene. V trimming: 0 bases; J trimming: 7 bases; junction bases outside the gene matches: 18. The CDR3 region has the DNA TGTGCCAGCAGCTTAGCGTCCGTTGGGGGCAGGGGGTCCCGGCAGCCCCAGCATTTT. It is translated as CASSLASVGGRGSRQPQHF. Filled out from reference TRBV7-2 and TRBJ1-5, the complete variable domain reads GAGVSQSPSNKVTEKGKDVELRCDPISGHTALYWYRQSLGQGLEFLIYFQGNSAPDKSGLPSDRFSAERTGGSVSTLTIQRTQQEDSAVYLCASSLASVGGRGSRQPQHFGDGTRLSIL.

This chain's CDR3 is CASSPDISNYGYTF. DNA for the CDR3: TGTGCCAGCAGTCCGGACATCAGTAACTATGGCTACACCTTC. The chain recombines TRBV27 with TRBJ1-2; weak D call: TRBD1 (5 bases). CDR1 MNHEY and CDR2 SMNVEV come from the germline V gene (reference sequence). V was trimmed by 5 bases and J by 1 base, leaving 11 bases between them. CDR3 length equals 14 residues.

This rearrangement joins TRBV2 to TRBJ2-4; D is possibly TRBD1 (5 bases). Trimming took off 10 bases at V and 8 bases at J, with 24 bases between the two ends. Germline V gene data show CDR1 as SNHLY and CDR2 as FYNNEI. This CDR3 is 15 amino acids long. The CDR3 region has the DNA TGTGCCAACCGACCTAGATCCGGGCCCAGGGACATTCAGTACTTC. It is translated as CANRPRSGPRDIQYF.

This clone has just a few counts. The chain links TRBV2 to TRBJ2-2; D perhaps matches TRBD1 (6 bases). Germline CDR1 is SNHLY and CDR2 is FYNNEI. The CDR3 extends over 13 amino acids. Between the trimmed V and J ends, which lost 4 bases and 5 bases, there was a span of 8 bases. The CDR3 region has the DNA TGTGCCAGCAGTGCACAGGGAACCGGGGAGCTGTTTTTT. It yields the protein CASSAQGTGELFF. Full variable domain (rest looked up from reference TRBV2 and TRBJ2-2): EPEVTQTPSHQVTQMGQEVILRCVPISNHLYFYWYRQILGQKVEFLVSFYNNEISEKSEIFDDQFSVERPDGSNFTLKIRSTKLEDSAMYFCASSAQGTGELFFGEGSRLTVL.

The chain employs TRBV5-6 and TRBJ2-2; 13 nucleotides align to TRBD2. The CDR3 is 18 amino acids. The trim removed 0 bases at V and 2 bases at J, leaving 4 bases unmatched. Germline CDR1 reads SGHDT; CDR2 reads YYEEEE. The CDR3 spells CASSLVLAGGPNTGELFF. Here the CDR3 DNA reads TGTGCCAGCAGCTTGGTACTAGCGGGGGGGCCTAACACCGGGGAGCTGTTTTTT.

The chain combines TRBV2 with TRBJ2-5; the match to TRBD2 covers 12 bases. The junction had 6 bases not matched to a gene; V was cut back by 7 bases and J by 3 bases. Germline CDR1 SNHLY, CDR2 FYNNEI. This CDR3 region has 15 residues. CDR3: CASNRLAGVKETQYF. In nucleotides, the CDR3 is TGTGCCAGCAATCGACTAGCGGGGGTCAAAGAGACCCAGTACTTC.

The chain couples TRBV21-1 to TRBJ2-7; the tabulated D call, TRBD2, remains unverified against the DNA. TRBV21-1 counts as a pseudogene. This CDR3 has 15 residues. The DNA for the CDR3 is TGTGCCAGCAGCAAAGACCAGCGTGATAAGAACGAGCAGTACTTC. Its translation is CASSKDQRDKNEQYF.

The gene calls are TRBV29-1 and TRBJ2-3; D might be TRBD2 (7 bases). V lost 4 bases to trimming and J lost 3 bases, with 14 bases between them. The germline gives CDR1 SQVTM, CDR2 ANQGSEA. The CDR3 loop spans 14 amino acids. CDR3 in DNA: TGCAGCGTTGGCCGAGGGGGGGGGACAGATACGCAGTATTTT. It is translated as CSVGRGGGTDTQYF.

The chain's CDR3 is CASSFGFAEETQYF. The CDR3 DNA reads TGCGCCAGCAGCTTTGGATTTGCGGAAGAGACCCAGTACTTC. This chain connects TRBV5-1 to TRBJ2-5; D ambiguous. Per the germline V gene, CDR1 is SGHRS and CDR2 is YFSETQ. The CDR3 length is 14 residues. The ends were cut back, 2 bases at V and 3 bases at J, with 11 bases in the middle.

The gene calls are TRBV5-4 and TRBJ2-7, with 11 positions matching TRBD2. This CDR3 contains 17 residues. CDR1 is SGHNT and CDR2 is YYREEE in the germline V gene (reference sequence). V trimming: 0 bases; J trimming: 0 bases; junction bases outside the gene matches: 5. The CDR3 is CASSLATSGGLSYEQYF. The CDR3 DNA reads TGTGCCAGCAGCTTGGCTACTAGCGGGGGCCTCTCCTACGAGCAGTACTTC. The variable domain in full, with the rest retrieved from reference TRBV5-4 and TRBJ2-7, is ETGVTQSPTHLIKTRGQQVTLRCSSQSGHNTVSWYQQALGQGPQFIFQYYREEENGRGNFPPRFSGLQFPNYSSELNVNALELDDSALYLCASSLATSGGLSYEQYFGPGTRLTVT.

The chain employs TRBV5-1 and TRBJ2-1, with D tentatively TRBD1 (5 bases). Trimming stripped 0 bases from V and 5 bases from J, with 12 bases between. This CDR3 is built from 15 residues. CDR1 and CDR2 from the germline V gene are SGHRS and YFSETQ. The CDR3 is CASSLAGRADNEQFF. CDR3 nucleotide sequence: TGCGCCAGCAGCTTGGCGGGCAGGGCGGACAATGAGCAGTTCTTC. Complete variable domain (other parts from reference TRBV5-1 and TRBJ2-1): KAGVTQTPRYLIKTRGQQVTLSCSPISGHRSVSWYQQTPGQGLQFLFEYFSETQRNKGNFPGRFSGRQFSNSRSEMNVSTLELGDSALYLCASSLAGRADNEQFFGPGTRLTVL.

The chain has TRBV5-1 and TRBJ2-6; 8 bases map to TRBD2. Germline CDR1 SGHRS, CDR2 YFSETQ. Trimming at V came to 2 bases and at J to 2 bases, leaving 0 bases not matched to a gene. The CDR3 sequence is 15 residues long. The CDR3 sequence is CASSFGGAGANVLTF. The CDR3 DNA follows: TGCGCCAGCAGCTTCGGGGGGGCTGGGGCCAACGTCCTGACTTTC.

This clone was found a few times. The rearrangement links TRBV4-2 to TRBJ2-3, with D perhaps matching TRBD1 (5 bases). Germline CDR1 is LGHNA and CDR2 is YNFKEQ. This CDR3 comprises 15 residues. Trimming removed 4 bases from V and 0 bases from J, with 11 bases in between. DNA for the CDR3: TGTGCCAGCAGCCGGGGCCCGTCTAGCACAGATACGCAGTATTTT. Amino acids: CASSRGPSSTDTQYF.

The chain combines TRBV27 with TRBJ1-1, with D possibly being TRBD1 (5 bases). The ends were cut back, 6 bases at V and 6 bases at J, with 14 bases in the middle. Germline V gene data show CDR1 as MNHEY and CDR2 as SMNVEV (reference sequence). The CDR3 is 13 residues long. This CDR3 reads CASRGGLIPEAFF. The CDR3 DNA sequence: TGTGCCAGCAGGGGGGGATTGATACCTGAAGCTTTCTTT.